This entry concerns a single T cell receptor beta chain. This entry comes from a study of T cell changes during pregnancy in multiple sclerosis. The length of the CDR3 is 15 residues. Per germline, CDR1 LNHDA and CDR2 SQIVND (reference sequence). V lost 2 bases to trimming and J lost 4 bases, with 13 bases between them. This table comes from immunoSEQ multiplex PCR, and its TCRdb copy is limited to in-frame clones, with some not included. The table includes 40,000 to 45,000 clones, nearly 90% detected once. This TCR was sampled from a female donor with multiple sclerosis, enrolled in a pregnancy study. The V and J genes are TRBV19 and TRBJ2-3, with D maybe TRBD2 (5 bases). The sequences come from CD4+ T cells from peripheral blood mononuclear cells, collected in the first trimester of pregnancy. The DNA of the CDR3 is TGTGCCAGTAGTATAATTGGAGGTAGAGCAGATACGCAGTATTTT. Translated: CASSIIGGRADTQYF.